Reported below is one TCR beta chain. Its antigen is still unknown. The sample is drawn from a study of T-cell memory formation after mild COVID-19. Study-wide background: Clustering of TCRs was largely donor specific.

The study, taken as a whole, reports: Contracting clones from day 15 to 85 showed balanced CD4/CD8; later expanders favored CD4+.

Trimming took off 5 bases at V and 4 bases at J, with 12 bases between the two ends. This CDR3 contains 14 residues. Germline CDR1 reads KGHSH; CDR2 reads LQKENI. A 5'RACE reaction primed in the constant segment made cDNA libraries of TCR alpha and TCR beta, and these carried sample barcodes and UMIs. Via MiXCR, TCRdb re-called the 5' RACE reads, giving one row per CDR3 protein. Here the sample spans around 50,000 distinct CDR3 sequences, more than 10% being singletons. The origin of this receptor is a young man who had mild COVID-19 (a few samples of this study predate the infection). Cell type and time point are not known. The V and J genes are TRBV18 and TRBJ1-3; possibly TRBD1 for D (6 bases). Specimen: PBMCs or a T cell subset sorted from them (not recorded which). The CDR3 nucleotides are TGTGCCAGCTCATCGGGGGCCATGGGAAACACCATATATTTT. This codes for CASSSGAMGNTIYF.